These 17 T cell receptor beta chains share one sample of origin, sequenced in a study of vaccination and CD4 T cells after COVID-19. With the Oncomine TCR Beta short-read assay, DNA from cultured CD4+ T cells was sequenced. TCRdb analysed the PCR reads with MiXCR anew, one entry per CDR3 protein. The data show 15,000 to 20,000 distinct CDR3 sequences, approximately 48% seen once. No antigen is known for these receptors. Indicated time point: late sampling 161 to 241 days after vaccination in a few convalescent patients. The treatment was: approximately nine-day PBMC culture with coronavirus spike peptide pools or control peptides (ViraFEST assay). The input for sequencing was CD4+ T cells from blood, cultured in vitro, taken about 7 months after SARS-CoV-2 vaccination. The receptor set was obtained from a human donor who had recovered from COVID-19.

The sample holds a few counts of this clonotype. The rearrangement links TRBV7-2 to TRBJ2-1; 12 positions agree with TRBD2. Germline V gives CDR1 SGHTA, CDR2 FQGNSA. This CDR3 has 17 amino acids. V gave up 5 bases and J gave up 5 bases; unmatched junction bases: 10. CDR3 in amino acids: CASSGVTSGRPNNEQFF. The CDR3 DNA sequence: TGTGCCAGCAGCGGGGTAACTAGCGGGAGGCCAAACAATGAGCAGTTCTTC.

J is TRBJ2-7 and V is TRBV7-2; the D gene is possibly TRBD2 (6 bases). The CDR3 extends over 15 amino acids. V was cut by 3 bases and J by 3 bases, with 15 bases left in between. In germline, CDR1 is SGHTA, CDR2 FQGNSA. CDR3 sequence reads: CASSFFPRGNYEQYF. The CDR3 bases are TGTGCCAGCAGCTTTTTTCCGCGCGGGAACTACGAGCAGTACTTC.

J is TRBJ1-2 and V is TRBV11-2; 10 bases fit TRBD1. CDR1 is SGHAT, CDR2 FQNNGV, per germline. The J segment lost 5 bases and the V segment lost 3 bases, leaving 6 bases of the junction unmatched. The CDR3 loop spans 15 amino acids. Written as DNA, the CDR3 is TGTGCCAGCAGCTTTGACAGGGGGCAAACTTATGGCTACACCTTC. This codes for CASSFDRGQTYGYTF.

This sequence joins TRBV7-8 and TRBJ2-1; possible D gene TRBD1, 6 bases. The V end was cut by 5 bases, the J end by 2 bases, with 10 bases between. The CDR3 extends over 14 amino acids. Per germline, CDR1 SGHVS and CDR2 FQNEAQ. For the CDR3, the DNA is TGTGCCAGCAGCCAGGACAGAACCTACAATGAGCAGTTCTTC. It yields the protein CASSQDRTYNEQFF.

This clonotype was found a few times. The chain carries TRBV27 and TRBJ2-7, with D possibly TRBD2 on 5 matching bases. CDR1 is MNHEY and CDR2 is SMNVEV in the germline V gene (reference sequence). The CDR3 is made up of 15 amino acids. V was shortened by 5 bases and J by 1 base, with 15 bases between the two germline ends. The CDR3 DNA sequence: TGTGCCAGCAGTAGGGATGGGAGAGGGTCCTACGAGCAGTACTTC. Its protein product is CASSRDGRGSYEQYF.

The chain links TRBV15 to TRBJ2-7; TRBD1 matches 9 bases. CDR3 size: 9 residues. The germline V gene has CDR1 LNHNV and CDR2 YYDKDF (reference sequence). Unmatched junction bases numbered 4, after V lost 10 bases and J lost 12 bases. The CDR3 loop is CARDRVGYF. CDR3 bases: TGTGCCAGGGACAGGGTCGGGTACTTC.

This clonotype turned up a few times. This chain links TRBV6-1 with TRBJ1-5; perhaps TRBD1 as D (6 bases). CDR3 length: 14 residues. The germline V and J ends were trimmed by 6 bases and 8 bases, with 17 bases remaining between them. Germline values: CDR1 MNHNS, CDR2 SASEGT. DNA for the CDR3: TGTGCCAGCAGCCCGGGGGCTGATAGGGAGCCCCAGCATTTT. It translates to CASSPGADREPQHF.

The V call is TRBV20-1, the J call TRBJ1-1; possibly TRBD1 for D (5 bases). Germline CDR1 reads DFQATT; CDR2 reads SNEGSKA (reference sequence). V was shortened by 5 bases and J by 3 bases, with 13 bases between the two germline ends. The CDR3 contains 13 residues. CDR3 bases: TGCAGTGCTCCGACAGAAGGGCACACTGAAGCTTTCTTT. The encoded protein is CSAPTEGHTEAFF.

V and J are TRBV5-4 and TRBJ2-3; 13 nucleotides match TRBD2. Germline assignment: CDR1 SGHNT and CDR2 YYREEE (reference sequence). CDR3 length: 16 residues. Trimming cost V 4 bases and J 0 bases; bases outside gene matches: 2. CDR3 sequence (DNA): TGTGCCAGCAGCCTGGGACTAGCGGGGAGCACAGATACGCAGTATTTT. This encodes CASSLGLAGSTDTQYF.

The chain is built from TRBV7-2 and TRBJ2-7, with D unclear. CDR3 length equals 13 residues. Germline CDR1 SGHTA, CDR2 FQGNSA. V dropped 5 bases and J dropped 6 bases, with 14 bases sitting between them. CDR3 in amino acids: CASSPAIPGEQYF. The CDR3 coding sequence is TGTGCCAGCAGCCCCGCGATTCCGGGCGAGCAGTACTTC. Based on the CDR3 plus reference TRBV7-2 and TRBJ2-7, the full variable domain is GAGVSQSPSNKVTEKGKDVELRCDPISGHTALYWYRQSLGQGLEFLIYFQGNSAPDKSGLPSDRFSAERTGGSVSTLTIQRTQQEDSAVYLCASSPAIPGEQYFGPGTRLTVT.

The V call is TRBV7-9, the J call TRBJ1-1; no firm D call. The CDR3 length is 14 residues. V gave up 3 bases and J gave up 3 bases, with 11 bases separating them. CDR1 is SEHNR, CDR2 FQNEAQ, per germline (reference sequence). In DNA form, the CDR3 reads TGTGCCAGCAGCTTTGGGGTCGGCTACACTGAAGCTTTCTTT. This translates into CASSFGVGYTEAFF.

In its sample, this clonotype was seen once. Written as DNA, the CDR3 is TGTGCCAGCAGCTTCTTGGGGGAGGGTGTCCATGGCTACACCTTC. This encodes CASSFLGEGVHGYTF. The chain joins TRBV7-9 to TRBJ1-2; D might be TRBD1 (5 bases). Trimming took off 3 bases at V and 6 bases at J, with 17 bases between the two ends. CDR1 is SEHNR, CDR2 FQNEAQ, per germline (reference sequence). This CDR3 is built from 15 residues.

In its sample, this clonotype was seen a few times. V gene TRBV6-1 combines with J gene TRBJ2-3, with 8 bases matching TRBD1. Germline V CDR1 and CDR2: MNHNS, SASEGT. J gave up 4 bases and V 5 bases, and 8 bases lay outside the gene matches. The CDR3 covers 15 residues. CDR3 DNA sequence: TGTGCCAGCAGTACTACAGGGGGATGGCCAGATACGCAGTATTTT. This sequence encodes CASSTTGGWPDTQYF.

The V and J genes are TRBV20-1 and TRBJ2-6; perhaps TRBD1 as D (6 bases). In germline, CDR1 is DFQATT, CDR2 SNEGSKA (reference sequence). This CDR3 region has 15 residues. V lost 0 bases and J lost 2, with 8 bases in between. CDR3 sequence: CSARDQGTGANVLTF. The CDR3, as DNA: TGCAGTGCTAGAGATCAGGGGACTGGGGCCAACGTCCTGACTTTC.

There are a few counts of this clonotype. The V call is TRBV7-9, the J call TRBJ2-1; 9 bases map to TRBD1. Germline loops: CDR1 SEHNR, CDR2 FQNEAQ (reference sequence). The CDR3 totals 13 residues. The V segment lost 7 bases and the J segment 10 bases; nucleotides outside the gene matches: 8. The CDR3 protein is CASIQQGAGEQFF. Written as DNA, the CDR3 is TGTGCCAGCATCCAACAGGGGGCAGGGGAGCAGTTCTTC.

The gene calls are TRBV6-1 and TRBJ1-4; tentatively, D is TRBD1 (5 bases). The CDR3 runs 14 residues. V was trimmed by 6 bases and J by 0 bases, leaving 8 bases between them. Germline V gene data show CDR1 as MNHNS and CDR2 as SASEGT. CDR3 in DNA: TGTGCCAGCAGCACAGGCGCAACTAATGAAAAACTGTTTTTT. The encoded protein is CASSTGATNEKLFF.

This clonotype was detected a few times. The chain is built from TRBV20-1 and TRBJ2-5; D possibly corresponds to TRBD2 (5 bases). Germline CDR1 reads DFQATT; CDR2 reads SNEGSKA (reference sequence). The CDR3 is made up of 14 amino acids. V was cut by 1 base and J by 2 bases, with 11 bases left in between. The CDR3 here is CSARVDYLQETQYF. CDR3 in DNA: TGCAGTGCTAGAGTCGACTACTTACAAGAGACCCAGTACTTC.